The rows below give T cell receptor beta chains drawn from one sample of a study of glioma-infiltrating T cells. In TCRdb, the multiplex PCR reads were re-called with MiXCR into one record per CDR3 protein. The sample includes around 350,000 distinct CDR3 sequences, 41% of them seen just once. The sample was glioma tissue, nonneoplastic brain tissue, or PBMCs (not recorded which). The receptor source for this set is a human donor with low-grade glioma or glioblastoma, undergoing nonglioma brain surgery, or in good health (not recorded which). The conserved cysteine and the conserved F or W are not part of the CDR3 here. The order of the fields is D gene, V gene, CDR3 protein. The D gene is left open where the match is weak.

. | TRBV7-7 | ASSLGAGGTYEQY
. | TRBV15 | ATSRDRGSGYEQY
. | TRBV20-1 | SARDWGSEDEQF
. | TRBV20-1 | SARGVQGGDQPQH
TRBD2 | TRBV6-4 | ASSGTSGITDTQY
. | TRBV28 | ASSLGTPGGYT
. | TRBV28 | ACSFVPDSPLH
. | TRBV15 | ATTNRLFYEKLF
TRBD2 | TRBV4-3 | ASSQGSSGSLPGTDTQY
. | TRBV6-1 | ASKVRQEYEAF
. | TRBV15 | ATGGRLGQETQY
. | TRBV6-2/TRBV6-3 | DSSHVRDYLGAGDYNEQF
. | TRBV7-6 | ASSLAPAEGETQY
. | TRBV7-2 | ASSLDRSTQY
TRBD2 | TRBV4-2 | ASSHGLGGQY
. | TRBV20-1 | SAGLLSADTQY
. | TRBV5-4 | ASSLGAGFDEQF
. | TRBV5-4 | ASSRQGRETQY
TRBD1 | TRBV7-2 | ASSADRGGQPQH
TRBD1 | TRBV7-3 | ASSLRGQDTGELF
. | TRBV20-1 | SAKTGSISEAF
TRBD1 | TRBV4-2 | ASSGTGDSPLH
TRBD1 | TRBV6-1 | ASIRIGQGYYT
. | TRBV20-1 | SARAPMKTEAF
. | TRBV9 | ASSVDMGQPQH
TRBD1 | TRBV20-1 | SAKDRGLIYGYT
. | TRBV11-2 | ASRYLAKRRQY
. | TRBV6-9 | ASSLQSGASGEQY
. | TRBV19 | ASRLGSYGYT
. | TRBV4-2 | ASSQDRQFSNQPQH
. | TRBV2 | ASSASSSGNEQF